This is a list of T cell receptor beta chains from one sample in a study of post-analysis software for immune sequencing data. TCRdb used MiXCR to reprocess the PCR reads, holding one entry per CDR3 protein. Of hundreds of thousands of distinct CDR3 sequences listed, 55% to 60% are singletons. The sample taken for sequencing was blood. Receptors originate from a girl aged 2 to 10 with multiple sclerosis. CDR3s include the opening cysteine and the closing phenylalanine or tryptophan. D genes are given only for firm matches. Clone size is not always given. Where it is, it says once, few, many or a class for expanded clones.

D gene | J gene | V gene | clone size | CDR3 protein | CDR3 DNA
. | TRBJ2-3 | TRBV5-1 | . | CASSLGFAGSADTQYF | TGCGCCAGCAGCTTGGGGTTCGCAGGAAGTGCAGATACGCAGTATTTT
. | TRBJ1-2 | TRBV30 | . | CAWGEVSYTF | TGTGCCTGGGGAGAGGTGAGCTACACCTTC
. | TRBJ2-7 | TRBV9 | few | CASSARSGPTYEQYF | TGTGCCAGCAGCGCTCGTAGCGGACCGACCTACGAGCAGTACTTC
. | TRBJ2-1 | TRBV4-3 | once | CASSHGRISNEQFF | TGCGCCAGCAGCCACGGCAGGATTAGCAATGAGCAGTTCTTC
. | TRBJ1-2 | TRBV5-1 | . | CASSLDDGEYGYTF | TGCGCCAGCAGCTTGGATGATGGGGAGTATGGCTACACCTTC
TRBD2 | TRBJ2-3 | TRBV6-1 | . | CASSGLGSGRADTQYF | TGTGCCAGCAGTGGCCTGGGGAGCGGGAGGGCAGATACGCAGTATTTT
. | TRBJ2-1 | TRBV4-1 | . | CASSQDVFGRDEQFF | TGCGCCAGCAGCCAAGACGTTTTCGGACGCGATGAGCAGTTCTTC
TRBD2 | TRBJ2-5 | TRBV6-5 | . | CASSAGRETQYF | TGTGCCAGTTCAGCGGGAAGAGAGACCCAGTACTTC
. | TRBJ1-6 | TRBV15 | . | CVTSRETDAEDSPLHF | TGTGTCACCAGCAGAGAGACCGACGCGGAGGATTCACCCCTCCACTTT
. | TRBJ1-2 | TRBV12-3/TRBV12-4 | . | CASSLGGSGGYTF | TGTGCCAGCAGTTTGGGAGGGAGCGGCGGCTACACCTTC
TRBD2 | TRBJ2-1 | TRBV6-1 | few | CASSSPALAGVNEQFF | TGTGCCAGCAGTTCCCCGGCCCTAGCGGGAGTGAATGAGCAGTTCTTC
. | TRBJ1-5 | TRBV5-1 | . | CASSSLGGQPQHF | TGCGCCAGCAGCTCCCTTGGAGGGCAGCCCCAGCATTTT
. | TRBJ1-1 | TRBV4-1 | . | CASSQEEGRGTEAFF | TGCGCCAGCAGCCAAGAAGAGGGGAGGGGCACTGAAGCTTTCTTT
TRBD1 | TRBJ1-5 | TRBV10-3 | . | CAISRQGADQPQHF | TGTGCCATCAGCCGACAGGGGGCTGATCAGCCCCAGCATTTT
. | TRBJ2-7 | TRBV5-1 | . | CASSLETGSYEQYF | TGCGCCAGCAGCTTGGAGACGGGAAGCTACGAGCAGTACTTC
TRBD2 | TRBJ2-3 | TRBV7-9 | . | CASSFLAGGITDTQYF | TGTGCCAGCAGCTTTCTAGCGGGAGGAATCACAGATACGCAGTATTTT
TRBD2 | TRBJ2-1 | TRBV27 | . | CASSPTNLAPGGEQFF | TGTGCCAGCAGTCCGACGAACTTGGCGCCGGGGGGAGAGCAGTTCTTC
. | TRBJ2-7 | TRBV7-6 | few | CASSLRPSSYEQYF | TGTGCCAGCAGCTTAAGACCGAGCTCCTACGAGCAGTACTTC
TRBD2 | TRBJ2-3 | TRBV11-2 | once | CASSSWDYLTDTQYF | TGTGCCAGCAGCTCCTGGGACTACTTGACAGATACGCAGTATTTT
TRBD2 | TRBJ2-3 | TRBV7-2 | . | CASSLFASGGGITSTDTQYF | TGTGCCAGCAGCTTATTCGCTAGCGGGGGGGGAATAACTAGCACAGATACGCAGTATTTT
. | TRBJ1-5 | TRBV20-1 | once | CSAREGGAPTRNQPQHF | TGCAGTGCTAGAGAAGGGGGGGCTCCTACCCGCAATCAGCCCCAGCATTTT
. | TRBJ2-7 | TRBV21-1 | few | CASSYGTGLFSYEQYF | TGTGCCAGCAGCTACGGGACAGGACTCTTTTCCTACGAGCAGTACTTC
. | TRBJ2-1 | TRBV5-1 | . | CASSSRSRVVNEQFF | TGCGCCAGCAGCTCGAGGAGCAGGGTCGTCAATGAGCAGTTCTTC
. | TRBJ2-7 | TRBV18 | . | CASSPLPGAHYEQYF | TGTGCCAGCTCACCTCTGCCGGGGGCCCACTACGAGCAGTACTTC
TRBD2 | TRBJ2-7 | TRBV5-5 | . | CASSLEGLAGYSYEQYF | TGTGCCAGCAGCTTGGAAGGGCTAGCGGGCTACTCCTACGAGCAGTACTTC
. | TRBJ1-2 | TRBV5-6 | . | CASSLRSQQAAFYGYTF | TGTGCCAGCAGCTTGAGATCGCAACAAGCCGCCTTCTATGGCTACACCTTC
. | TRBJ2-2 | TRBV14 | . | CASSHLETSNTGELFF | TGTGCCAGCAGCCATTTAGAGACTTCGAACACCGGGGAGCTGTTTTTT